The 26 T cell receptor beta chains below were found in one sample sequenced in a study of T cell changes during pregnancy in multiple sclerosis. Sequenced by immunoSEQ multiplex PCR; TCRdb stores in-frame clones only, minus some. Among tens of thousands of clones listed, 90% to 95% were seen once. Sequenced material: peripheral blood, taken after pregnancy. These receptor sequences come from a female donor in good health, enrolled as a control in a pregnancy study.

The CDR3 DNA reads as TGTGCCAGCAGCTTAGTACCGGGACTAGGTCAAAACATTCAGTACTTC. It translates to CASSLVPGLGQNIQYF. The chain joins TRBV7-2 to TRBJ2-4, with 8 bases aligning to TRBD2. J lost 5 bases, V lost 1 base, and 7 bases had no gene match. The length of the CDR3 is 16 residues. Looked up from germline, CDR1 is SGHTA and CDR2 is FQGNSA.

The chain uses TRBV4-2 and TRBJ2-3; TRBD2 agrees at 12 bases. This CDR3 is built from 21 residues. V shed 1 base and J 0 bases; nucleotides not matched to a gene: 14. CDR1 is LGHNA and CDR2 is YNFKEQ in the germline V gene. Written as DNA, the CDR3 is TGTGCCAGCAGCCAAGTGTTCTCCTCTAGCGGGGGGGATCGCAGCACAGATACGCAGTATTTT. Its protein product is CASSQVFSSSGGDRSTDTQYF.

The chain employs TRBV19 and TRBJ2-7; TRBD1 might be the D (5 bases). Trimming took 7 bases from V and 2 from J, leaving 12 bases between them. The V gene's germline CDR1 is LNHDA and CDR2 SQIVND (reference sequence). The CDR3 is 13 residues long. The CDR3 is CASTMGPAYEQYF. In nucleotides, the CDR3 is TGTGCCAGTACCATGGGGCCAGCCTACGAGCAGTACTTC.

The J gene is TRBJ1-1, the V gene TRBV14, with D unclear. Germline-derived CDR1 and CDR2 are SGHDN and FVKESK. Between the trimmed V and J ends, which lost 0 bases and 1 base, there was a span of 9 bases. The CDR3 loop spans 15 amino acids. The CDR3 DNA follows: TGTGCCAGCAGCCAAGAGCGAAATAGGAACACTGAAGCTTTCTTT. As protein: CASSQERNRNTEAFF.

This chain links TRBV7-9 with TRBJ1-4; TRBD1 matches 7 bases. Germline CDR1 is SEHNR and CDR2 is FQNEAQ (reference sequence). The junction had 2 bases not matched to a gene; V was cut back by 4 bases and J by 0 bases. The CDR3 spans 15 residues. The CDR3 DNA sequence: TGTGCCAGCAGCTCCGGGACAGCAACTAATGAAAAACTGTTTTTT. Translating it yields CASSSGTATNEKLFF.

This chain links TRBV12-5 with TRBJ2-1; D is perhaps TRBD2 (5 bases). This CDR3 comprises 15 residues. V lost 1 base and J lost 10, with 17 bases in between. Germline CDR1 reads LGHNT; CDR2 reads FRNRAP. The CDR3 is CASGLASLGYGEQFF. For the CDR3, the DNA is TGTGCTAGTGGTTTGGCCTCACTAGGGTATGGAGAGCAGTTCTTC.

This clone was observed once. The chain carries TRBV19 and TRBJ2-7; 7 nucleotides match TRBD1. The V and J ends lost 4 bases and 7 bases, in that order; junction bases with no gene match: 7. The germline gives CDR1 LNHDA, CDR2 SQIVND (reference sequence). The CDR3 spans 13 residues. CDR3 bases: TGTGCCAGTAGTAACGACAGGGATCGGGAGCAGTACTTC. Amino acids: CASSNDRDREQYF.

The CDR3: CASSDGTGKETQYF. CDR3 coding DNA: TGTGCCAGCAGTGACGGGACAGGGAAAGAGACCCAGTACTTC. This chain joins TRBV2 and TRBJ2-5; TRBD1 aligns across 9 bases. Trimming cost V 3 bases and J 3 bases; bases outside gene matches: 2. The CDR3 has 14 amino acids. Per germline, CDR1 SNHLY and CDR2 FYNNEI. The full variable domain, completed using reference TRBV2 and TRBJ2-5, is EPEVTQTPSHQVTQMGQEVILRCVPISNHLYFYWYRQILGQKVEFLVSFYNNEISEKSEIFDDQFSVERPDGSNFTLKIRSTKLEDSAMYFCASSDGTGKETQYFGPGTRLLVL.

CDR3 sequence (DNA): TGTGCCAGCAGCTTGGGGGGGGGCGAGCAGTACTTC. Translation gives CASSLGGGEQYF. The chain uses TRBV5-6 and TRBJ2-7, with 7 nucleotides matching TRBD2. The V gene's germline CDR1 is SGHDT and CDR2 YYEEEE. The CDR3 runs to 12 residues. V dropped 0 bases and J dropped 6; count of bases not matched to a gene: 0. The full variable domain, in which reference TRBV5-6 and TRBJ2-7 provide the parts outside the CDR3, is DAGVTQSPTHLIKTRGQQVTLRCSPKSGHDTVSWYQQALGQGPQFIFQYYEEEERQRGNFPDRFSGHQFPNYSSELNVNALLLGDSALYLCASSLGGGEQYFGPGTRLTVT.

The chain links TRBV20-1 to TRBJ1-1, with D maybe TRBD1 (6 bases). The V end was cut by 7 bases, the J end by 7 bases, with 13 bases between. The CDR3 has 11 amino acids. Germline V gene lookup returns CDR1 DFQATT and CDR2 SNEGSKA (reference sequence). In nucleotides, the CDR3 is TGCAGTGTTGCTCACAGGGATGAAGCTTTCTTT. This codes for CSVAHRDEAFF.

The V and J genes are TRBV5-8 and TRBJ1-1; TRBD1 aligns across 7 bases. The germline V gene encodes CDR1 SGHTS and CDR2 YDEGEE. This CDR3 is built from 14 residues. The ends lost 4 bases at V and 3 bases at J; junction bases unmatched: 6. The CDR3, as DNA: TGTGCCAGCAGCGGAGGGACAGTTTACACTGAAGCTTTCTTT. It yields the protein CASSGGTVYTEAFF.

The chain joins TRBV15 to TRBJ1-2; no clear D. V was trimmed by 3 bases and J by 6 bases, leaving 14 bases between them. The CDR3 extends over 14 amino acids. Germline-derived CDR1 and CDR2 are LNHNV and YYDKDF (reference sequence). In DNA form, the CDR3 reads TGTGCCACCAGCAGGGTACAGTCCTCCGATGGCTACACCTTC. Amino acids: CATSRVQSSDGYTF.

The chain uses TRBV4-3 and TRBJ1-1; 7 bases are a match to TRBD1. The germline V gene has CDR1 LGHNA and CDR2 YSLEER. This CDR3 comprises 13 residues. With V trimmed by 6 bases and J by 4 bases, 5 bases remained unmatched. CDR3 in amino acids: CASSWYRGTEAFF. For the CDR3, the DNA is TGCGCCAGCAGTTGGTACAGGGGCACTGAAGCTTTCTTT.

The V call is TRBV10-1, the J call TRBJ1-1; D gene uncertain. This CDR3 has 17 amino acids. Germline-derived CDR1 and CDR2 are WNHNN and SYGVQD (reference sequence). V shed 4 bases and J shed 3 bases, with 21 bases lying between them. This chain's CDR3 is CASSVEQQFGSDTEAFF. Here the CDR3 DNA reads TGCGCCAGCAGTGTAGAACAACAGTTCGGTAGTGACACTGAAGCTTTCTTT.

This chain links TRBV10-3 with TRBJ2-7; D gene uncertain. Germline V CDR1 and CDR2: ENHRY, SYGVKD. The length of the CDR3 is 13 residues. The V end lost 4 bases, the J end lost 2 bases, and 9 bases lay between the germline ends. The CDR3 here is CAISGGSTYEQYF. In DNA form, the CDR3 reads TGTGCCATCAGTGGCGGCAGTACCTACGAGCAGTACTTC.

The rearrangement links TRBV5-1 to TRBJ2-5; the D is unclear. Germline V gene data show CDR1 as SGHRS and CDR2 as YFSETQ. V was clipped by 2 bases and J by 3 bases, with 5 bases between them. The CDR3 has 12 amino acids. The CDR3 reads CASSLSEETQYF. The CDR3 region has the DNA TGCGCCAGCAGCTTAAGCGAAGAGACCCAGTACTTC.

The chain combines TRBV9 with TRBJ2-1; 10 nucleotides line up with TRBD2. CDR3 size: 15 residues. V dropped 3 bases and J dropped 7; count of bases not matched to a gene: 7. Germline CDR1 reads SGDLS; CDR2 reads YYNGEE. The CDR3 DNA is TGTGCCAGCAGCGACGGACTAGCGGCTTGGAATGAGCAGTTCTTC. This translates into CASSDGLAAWNEQFF.

This chain uses TRBV10-2 with TRBJ2-1; D gene unclear. Trimming removed 4 bases from V and 3 bases from J, with 7 bases in between. Germline V lookup: CDR1 WSHSY, CDR2 SAAADI. This CDR3 spans 13 amino acids. CDR3 coding DNA: TGCGCCAGCAGTGTGGAGTACTACAATGAGCAGTTCTTC. Translated, it gives CASSVEYYNEQFF.

This chain uses TRBV6-5 with TRBJ2-1; 11 positions agree with TRBD2. From germline, CDR1 is MNHEY and CDR2 SVGAGI. J gave up 2 bases and V 6 bases, and 3 bases lay outside the gene matches. The CDR3 runs 15 residues. As DNA, the CDR3 is TGTGCCAGCAGGCTAGCGGGGGGTACCTACAATGAGCAGTTCTTC. Its protein is CASRLAGGTYNEQFF.

CDR3: CAISESLGGGTDTQYF. The CDR3 nucleotides read TGTGCCATCAGTGAGTCGCTCGGGGGGGGCACAGATACGCAGTATTTT. The rearrangement joins TRBV10-3 to TRBJ2-3, with TRBD2 identical over 8 bases. The CDR3 consists of 16 residues. Germline CDR1 ENHRY, CDR2 SYGVKD. J gave up 1 base and V 0 bases, and 3 bases lay outside the gene matches.

The chain links TRBV5-6 to TRBJ2-7, with D perhaps matching TRBD1 (5 bases). Germline assignment: CDR1 SGHDT and CDR2 YYEEEE. The V gene lost 0 bases and the J gene lost 2 bases, with 6 bases spanning the gap. The CDR3 runs to 13 residues. CDR3 residues: CASSLGRAYEQYF. CDR3 nucleotides: TGTGCCAGCAGCTTGGGCAGGGCCTACGAGCAGTACTTC.

This rearrangement joins TRBV19 to TRBJ2-1; D is possibly TRBD1 (6 bases). V gave up 6 bases and J gave up 9 bases, with 18 bases separating them. Per the germline V gene, CDR1 is LNHDA and CDR2 is SQIVND (reference sequence). There are 14 residues in the CDR3. The chain's CDR3 is CASSPHTQGGEQFF. The CDR3 DNA follows: TGTGCCAGTAGCCCCCACACACAGGGTGGTGAGCAGTTCTTC.

The chain combines TRBV19 with TRBJ1-2, with D perhaps matching TRBD1 (6 bases). Germline V gene data show CDR1 as LNHDA and CDR2 as SQIVND (reference sequence). This CDR3 contains 13 residues. V was cut by 4 bases and J by 8 bases, with 14 bases left in between. The CDR3 coding sequence is TGTGCCAGTAGTACACCACAGGGAAGGGGCTACACCTTC. Translation gives CASSTPQGRGYTF.

This sequence joins TRBV7-2 and TRBJ1-5, with a possible D match to TRBD1 (5 bases). The CDR3 is 18 residues long. The V and J ends lost 3 bases and 5 bases respectively, with 23 bases between them. Germline lookup yields CDR1 SGHTA and CDR2 FQGNSA. In DNA form, the CDR3 reads TGTGCCAGCAGCTTGTGGGGCCAGGGTGGTTTCAGGGATCAGCCCCAGCATTTT. It encodes CASSLWGQGGFRDQPQHF.

The chain is built from TRBV20-1 and TRBJ1-1; TRBD1 matches 9 bases. Germline V lookup: CDR1 DFQATT, CDR2 SNEGSKA (reference sequence). This CDR3 has 11 amino acids. The V and J ends lost 5 bases and 13 bases, in that order; junction bases with no gene match: 8. As DNA, the CDR3 is TGCAGTGCTCCCGACAGGGGGGCGGGTTTCTTT. It specifies CSAPDRGAGFF.

This chain links TRBV5-5 with TRBJ2-5; tentative D call: TRBD2 (5 bases). The CDR3 runs to 15 residues. Germline CDR1 reads SGHKS; CDR2 reads YYEKEE (reference sequence). Trimming shortened V by 2 bases and J by 2 bases, and 13 bases separated the two germline ends. CDR3 amino acids: CASSFVRPGQETQYF. CDR3 bases: TGTGCCAGCAGCTTTGTCCGGCCGGGGCAAGAGACCCAGTACTTC.